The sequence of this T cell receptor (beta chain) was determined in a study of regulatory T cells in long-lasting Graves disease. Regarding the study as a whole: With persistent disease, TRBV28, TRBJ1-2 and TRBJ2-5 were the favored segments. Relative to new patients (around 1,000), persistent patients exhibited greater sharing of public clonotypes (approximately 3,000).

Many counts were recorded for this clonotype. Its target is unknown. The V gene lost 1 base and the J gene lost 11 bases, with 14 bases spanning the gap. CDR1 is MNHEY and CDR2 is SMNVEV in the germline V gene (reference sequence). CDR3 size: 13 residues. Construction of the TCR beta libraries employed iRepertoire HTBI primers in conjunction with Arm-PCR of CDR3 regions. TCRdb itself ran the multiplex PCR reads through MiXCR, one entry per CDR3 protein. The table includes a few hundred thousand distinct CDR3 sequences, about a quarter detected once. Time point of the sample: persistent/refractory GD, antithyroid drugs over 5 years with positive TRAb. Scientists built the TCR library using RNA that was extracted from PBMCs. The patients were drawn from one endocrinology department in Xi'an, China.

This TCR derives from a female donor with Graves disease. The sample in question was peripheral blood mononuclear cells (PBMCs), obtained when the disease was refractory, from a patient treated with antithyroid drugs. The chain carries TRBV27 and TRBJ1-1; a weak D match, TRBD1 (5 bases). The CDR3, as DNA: TGTGCCAGCAGTTTATTGGCTGGGGGGGACGCTTTCTTT. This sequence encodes CASSLLAGGDAFF.